Listed here are 9 T cell receptor beta chains from one sample, sequenced in a study of shared clonotypes between healthy human individuals. Measured with immunoSEQ multiplex PCR; TCRdb has only the in-frame clones, and not every one. The table records around 550,000 clones, almost 97% of them present only once. The sequenced sample was naive CD4+ T cells sorted from blood. The sample's subset: CD45RA+ positively selected. These receptors were collected from a woman aged 30 to 39 in good health.

V and J are TRBV5-5 and TRBJ1-1; D perhaps matches TRBD1 (5 bases). The germline gives CDR1 SGHKS, CDR2 YYEKEE (reference sequence). The CDR3 has 15 residues. Trimming shortened V by 2 bases and J by 1 base, and 12 bases separated the two germline ends. CDR3 nucleotides: TGTGCCAGCAGCTTCCAGGGAACATCGAACACTGAAGCTTTCTTT. Protein product: CASSFQGTSNTEAFF. Variable domain in full (rest from reference TRBV5-5 and TRBJ1-1): DAGVTQSPTHLIKTRGQQVTLRCSPISGHKSVSWYQQVLGQGPQFIFQYYEKEERGRGNFPDRFSARQFPNYSSELNVNALLLGDSALYLCASSFQGTSNTEAFFGQGTRLTVV.

The chain links TRBV2 to TRBJ2-1; D is unresolved. This CDR3 spans 13 amino acids. Trimming shortened V by 11 bases and J by 4 bases, and 15 bases separated the two germline ends. Germline V lookup: CDR1 SNHLY, CDR2 FYNNEI. The CDR3 nucleotides read TGTGCCGAAGCAAGGAGTTTATACAATGAGCAGTTCTTC. It specifies CAEARSLYNEQFF.

V is TRBV28 and J is TRBJ2-7, with 8 nucleotides matching TRBD2. Per the germline V gene, CDR1 is MDHEN and CDR2 is SYDVKM. V lost 5 bases to trimming and J lost 6 bases; unmatched junction nucleotides: 21. This CDR3 has 18 amino acids. The CDR3 loop is CASSQVRLDREGYREQYF. The CDR3, as DNA: TGTGCCAGCAGTCAAGTCCGGCTGGACCGGGAGGGGTATCGCGAGCAGTACTTC. The variable domain in full, with the rest retrieved from reference TRBV28 and TRBJ2-7, is DVKVTQSSRYLVKRTGEKVFLECVQDMDHENMFWYRQDPGLGLRLIYFSYDVKMKEKGDIPEGYSVSREKKERFSLILESASTNQTSMYLCASSQVRLDREGYREQYFGPGTRLTVT.

The chain uses TRBV2 and TRBJ2-2; D might be TRBD1 or TRBD2, each matching 5 bases. Trimming took off 6 bases at V and 0 bases at J, with 8 bases between the two ends. The CDR3 has 14 amino acids. Germline V gene lookup returns CDR1 SNHLY and CDR2 FYNNEI. The CDR3 DNA is TGTGCCAGCAGCAGGGACGCGAACACCGGGGAGCTGTTTTTT. Translation: CASSRDANTGELFF.

The chain uses TRBV5-1 and TRBJ2-3, with 10 bases matching TRBD1. The CDR3 is 15 amino acids. J was trimmed by 3 bases and V by 3 bases; bases with no gene match: 4. Germline V lookup: CDR1 SGHRS, CDR2 YFSETQ. The CDR3 DNA sequence: TGCGCCAGCAGCTCGGACAGGGGGGATACAGATACGCAGTATTTT. This sequence encodes CASSSDRGDTDTQYF.

J is TRBJ2-1 and V is TRBV11-2; D is undetermined. V lost 3 bases and J lost 5, with 8 bases in between. From germline, CDR1 is SGHAT and CDR2 FQNNGV. The CDR3 runs to 13 residues. This CDR3 reads CASSLSVDNEQFF. CDR3 coding DNA: TGTGCCAGCAGCTTGTCAGTAGACAATGAGCAGTTCTTC.

The chain carries TRBV20-1 and TRBJ1-1; 7 nucleotides line up with TRBD1. The V gene's germline CDR1 is DFQATT and CDR2 SNEGSKA (reference sequence). This CDR3 is 11 amino acids long. Trimming removed 6 bases from V and 4 bases from J; junction bases left unmatched: 2. CDR3 residues: CSAPGGTEAFF. The CDR3 region has the DNA TGCAGTGCGCCAGGGGGCACTGAAGCTTTCTTT.

The CDR3, as DNA: TGTGCCAGTAGCCCGGGGGTGAAGTCACCCCTCCACTTT. It is translated as CASSPGVKSPLHF. This chain links TRBV19 with TRBJ1-6, with D perhaps matching TRBD1 (5 bases). Per the germline V gene, CDR1 is LNHDA and CDR2 is SQIVND (reference sequence). CDR3 length equals 13 residues. The V gene lost 6 bases and the J gene lost 10 bases, with 13 bases spanning the gap.

The chain has TRBV7-9 and TRBJ2-3, with a tentative D call TRBD2 (6 bases). V was cut by 2 bases and J by 0 bases, with 9 bases left in between. The CDR3 spans 15 residues. Germline values: CDR1 SEHNR, CDR2 FQNEAQ (reference sequence). CDR3 residues: CASSLKGTSTDTQYF. In DNA, the CDR3 is TGTGCCAGCAGCTTAAAGGGGACTAGCACAGATACGCAGTATTTT.